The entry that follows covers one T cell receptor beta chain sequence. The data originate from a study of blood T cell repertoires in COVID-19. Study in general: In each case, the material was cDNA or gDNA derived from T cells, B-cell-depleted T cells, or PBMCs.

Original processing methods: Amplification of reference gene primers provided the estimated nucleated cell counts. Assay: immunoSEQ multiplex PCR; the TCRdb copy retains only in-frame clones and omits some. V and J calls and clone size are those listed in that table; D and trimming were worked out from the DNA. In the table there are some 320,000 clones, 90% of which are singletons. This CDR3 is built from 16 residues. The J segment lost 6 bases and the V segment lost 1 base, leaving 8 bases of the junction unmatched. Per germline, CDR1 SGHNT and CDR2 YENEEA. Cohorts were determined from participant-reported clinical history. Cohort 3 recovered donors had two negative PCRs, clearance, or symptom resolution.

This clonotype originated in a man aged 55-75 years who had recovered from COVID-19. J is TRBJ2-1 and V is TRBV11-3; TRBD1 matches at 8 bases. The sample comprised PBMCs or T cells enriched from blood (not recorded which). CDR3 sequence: CASSLVFGQGANEQFF. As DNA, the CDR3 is TGTGCCAGCAGCTTAGTCTTCGGCCAGGGGGCCAATGAGCAGTTCTTC.